This TCR beta chain was captured in a study of beta chain features in type 1 diabetes (dated by TCRdb to 2016 to 2019). Concerning the study at large: No differences in mean age, gender distribution, total cell number or subset yield were found between patients and healthy donors. The study compared TCRB repertoires of sorted circulating CD4+ T cell subsets between recently diagnosed type 1 diabetes patients and matched healthy donors. A total of 107,917,701 sorted cells were examined across all samples, and the number of cells per subset was strongly correlated with RNA yield. Regulatory and stem cell-like memory subsets were obtained from only 8 patients and roughly eight healthy donors, while naive and central memory subsets were obtained from all 30 or so donors. Broad study findings and their caveats: Because small numbers of individuals were included in the HLA sub-analyses, any influence of HLA type on TCRB rearrangement was left unresolved. A moderate but significant shortening of TCRB CDR3 length was observed in type 1 diabetes patients in all four CD4+ subsets. Because cDNA was sequenced instead of genomic DNA, highly expressing activated cells could be over-represented, though the groups showed no difference in activation or CD3 levels. Fewer insertions and more nucleotide deletions at VDJ recombination sites were observed in patients with type 1 diabetes, implying thymic rearrangement abnormalities. Naive, central memory and regulatory TCRB repertoires appeared more similar among patients than among healthy donors. PCR may preferentially amplify shorter templates, but because patient and control samples were amplified and corrected together, any resulting skew would affect both groups equally.

This clone showed up many times. Its target antigen remains unknown. Base qualities are not recorded, but no much larger clone differs from it by a single base. The entire amount of isolated RNA was reverse transcribed using the High Capacity cDNA Reverse Transcription Kit, so the sequenced TCRB transcripts were expressed ones. Deep immunoSEQ sequencing was applied to naive, central memory and regulatory T cell samples, giving an average of roughly 3.3 million total reads per sample. Sorted cells were lysed in RLT buffer, and RNA was extracted using DNase-treated RNeasy Micro or Mini kits according to cell number. Each cell subset was processed separately to prevent cross-contamination, with patient and healthy donor samples processed together. Using the immunoSEQ multiplex PCR, TCRB sequences were amplified from cDNA into 87-bp fragments spanning the CDR3 region. Amplicons were sequenced on the Illumina HiSeq platform. As for the authors' bioinformatics: PCR bias was corrected computationally using synthetic template baselines, and reads within Hamming distance 2 were collapsed, with unmergeable singletons discarded. Reads were aligned to IMGT to assign V, D and J genes, CDR3 length, and insertions or deletions at six rearrangement sites. Within each subset, clonotype counts were normalized to the number of sorted cells before true diversity and Gini coefficients were calculated with the tcR R package. The overlap coefficient, calculated on TCRB nucleotide sequences, was used to quantify repertoire sharing. As a proxy for the pre-selection repertoire, out-of-frame TCRB sequences from naive cells were analyzed. The table comes from immuneACCESS by way of TCRdb, which keeps in-frame sequences with V and J called. Part of the clones is missing from these tables; in studies checked, under half for an unresolved V gene and the rest for unknown reasons. V, J and clone size are taken as reported in that table, and D and trimming were inferred from the DNA itself. The sample table lists roughly 230,000 clones, around 9.6% of them with a count of one. Together, the top ten hold about 0.037% of the sample.

Each donor gave one peripheral blood draw, averaging around 0.11 L, which was collected into heparinised tubes. A BD FACSAria II and a panel including CD45RO, CCR7, CD25, CD127, CD95 and CD27 were used to sort naive, central memory, regulatory and stem cell-like memory CD4+ T cells. Every sorted population had a purity above 95%. Right away, PBMCs were isolated by Lymphoprep density gradient centrifugation and were stained directly, with no culture step. Samples were stained and sorted in pairs, with one healthy donor and one patient per experiment, so that batch effects were minimized. Including cysteine and phenylalanine, the CDR3 has 13 amino acids. The only DNA kept is the CDR3, 39 bases in frame from the first base. CDR1 and CDR2, looked up from the germline V gene, are SNHLY and FYNNEI. Trimming at the junction amounts to 3 bases on V and 6 bases on J, and the germline ends lie 8 bases apart.

The chain is assembled from TRBV2 and TRBJ2-2, with no confident D gene call. This TCR derives from a woman younger than 35 in good health. The sequenced material came from naive CD4+ T cells from blood. This specimen's cell subset or site label, per the study, means: true naive CD4+ T cells. The CDR3 sequence is CASSDEAAGELFF. The DNA sequence reads TGTGCCAGCAGTGACGAGGCCGCCGGGGAGCTGTTTTTT.